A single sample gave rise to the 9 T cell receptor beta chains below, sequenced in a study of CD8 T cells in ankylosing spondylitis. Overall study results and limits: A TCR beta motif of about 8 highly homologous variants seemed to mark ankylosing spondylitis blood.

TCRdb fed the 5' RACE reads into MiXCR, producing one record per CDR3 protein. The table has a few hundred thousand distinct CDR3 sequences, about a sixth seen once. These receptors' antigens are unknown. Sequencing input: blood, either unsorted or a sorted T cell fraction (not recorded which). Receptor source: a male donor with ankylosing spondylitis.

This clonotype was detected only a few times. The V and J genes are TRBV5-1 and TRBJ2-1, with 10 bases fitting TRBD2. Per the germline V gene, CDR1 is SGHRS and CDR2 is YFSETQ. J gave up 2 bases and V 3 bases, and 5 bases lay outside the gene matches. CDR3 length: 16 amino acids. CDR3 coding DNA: TGCGCCAGCAGCTCGCAGAGCGGGGGGGCCTACAATGAGCAGTTCTTC. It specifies CASSSQSGGAYNEQFF.

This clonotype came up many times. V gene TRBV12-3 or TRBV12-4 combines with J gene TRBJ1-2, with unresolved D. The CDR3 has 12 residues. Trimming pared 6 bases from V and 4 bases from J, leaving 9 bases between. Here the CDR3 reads CASSLTAYGYTF. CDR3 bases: TGTGCCAGCAGCCTTACGGCCTATGGCTACACCTTC.

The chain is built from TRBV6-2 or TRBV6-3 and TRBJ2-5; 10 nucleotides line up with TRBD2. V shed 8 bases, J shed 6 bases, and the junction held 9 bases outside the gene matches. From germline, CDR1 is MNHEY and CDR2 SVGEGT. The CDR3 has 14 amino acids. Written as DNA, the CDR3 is TGTGCCAGCCTCCGAGCGGGGGGGCGGCAGACCCAGTACTTC. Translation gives CASLRAGGRQTQYF.

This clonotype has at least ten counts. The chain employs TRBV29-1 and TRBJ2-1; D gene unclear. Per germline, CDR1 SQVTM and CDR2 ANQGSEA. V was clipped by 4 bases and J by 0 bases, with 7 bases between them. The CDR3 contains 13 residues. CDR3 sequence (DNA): TGCAGCGTTGGGGGAAGCTCCTACAATGAGCAGTTCTTC. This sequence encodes CSVGGSSYNEQFF.

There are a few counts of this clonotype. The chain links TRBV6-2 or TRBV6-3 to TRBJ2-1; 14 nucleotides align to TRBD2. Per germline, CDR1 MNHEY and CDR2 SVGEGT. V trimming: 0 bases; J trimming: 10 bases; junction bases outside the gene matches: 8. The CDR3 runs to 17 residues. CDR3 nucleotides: TGTGCCAGCAGTTACTCCCCGACTAGCGGGAGGGCGGGAGAGCAGTTCTTC. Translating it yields CASSYSPTSGRAGEQFF.

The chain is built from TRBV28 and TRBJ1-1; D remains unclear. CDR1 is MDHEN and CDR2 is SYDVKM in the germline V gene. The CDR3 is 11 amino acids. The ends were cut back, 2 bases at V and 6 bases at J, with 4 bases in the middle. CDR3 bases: TGTGCCAGCAGTTTAAGCTCTGAAGCTTTCTTT. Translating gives CASSLSSEAFF.

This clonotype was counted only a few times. CDR3 DNA sequence: TGTGCCAGCAGCTTACCGGGACAGGGAGGTTCACCCCTCCACTTT. Translation gives CASSLPGQGGSPLHF. The chain recombines TRBV7-9 with TRBJ1-6; 9 bases line up with TRBD1. CDR1 is SEHNR, CDR2 FQNEAQ, per germline (reference sequence). V gave up 2 bases and J gave up 9 bases; unmatched junction bases: 5. The CDR3 is 15 residues long. Filled out from reference TRBV7-9 and TRBJ1-6, the complete variable domain reads DTGVSQNPRHKITKRGQNVTFRCDPISEHNRLYWYRQTLGQGPEFLTYFQNEAQLEKSRLLSDRFSAERPKGSFSTLEIQRTEQGDSAMYLCASSLPGQGGSPLHFGNGTRLTVT.

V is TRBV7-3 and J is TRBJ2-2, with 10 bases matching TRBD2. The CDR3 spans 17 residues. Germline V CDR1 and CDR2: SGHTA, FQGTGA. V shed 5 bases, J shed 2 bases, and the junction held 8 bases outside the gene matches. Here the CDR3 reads CASSKETSGTNTGELFF. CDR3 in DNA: TGTGCCAGCAGCAAAGAAACTAGCGGGACTAACACCGGGGAGCTGTTTTTT.

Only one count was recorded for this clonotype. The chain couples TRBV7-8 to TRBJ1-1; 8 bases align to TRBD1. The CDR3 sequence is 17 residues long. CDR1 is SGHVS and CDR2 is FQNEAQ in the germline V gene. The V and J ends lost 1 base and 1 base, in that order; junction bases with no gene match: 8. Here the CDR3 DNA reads TGTGCCAGCAGCTTAGTATGGGGGGGGACAGGGAACACTGAAGCTTTCTTT. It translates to CASSLVWGGTGNTEAFF. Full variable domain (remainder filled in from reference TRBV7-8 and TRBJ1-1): GAGVSQSPRYKVAKRGQDVALRCDPISGHVSLFWYQQALGQGPEFLTYFQNEAQLDKSGLPSDRFFAERPEGSVSTLKIQRTQQEDSAVYLCASSLVWGGTGNTEAFFGQGTRLTVV.